A selection of T cell receptor beta chains follows, all from one sample in a study of T cell responses to AZD1222 COVID-19 vaccine. The assay was immunoSEQ multiplex PCR, and TCRdb's table has in-frame clones only and misses some. Among 95,000 to 150,000 clones listed, about 90% were seen once. Sequenced material: peripheral blood, taken on day 0 of AZD1222 vaccination. Receptor source: an adult in good health. The CDR3 runs from the conserved cysteine through the conserved F or W. The order of the fields is CDR3 protein, V gene, J gene.

cdr3_aa: CASSPPSSYEQYF
v_call: TRBV13
j_call: TRBJ2-7

cdr3_aa: CASSLAPTGRPHGYTF
v_call: TRBV7-2
j_call: TRBJ1-2

cdr3_aa: CASSTQTVNTEAFF
v_call: TRBV19
j_call: TRBJ1-1

cdr3_aa: CASSVWTGELFF
v_call: TRBV9
j_call: TRBJ2-2

cdr3_aa: CASSLDRGGYNEQFF
v_call: TRBV6-5
j_call: TRBJ2-1

cdr3_aa: CASSFQKQGTNEQFF
v_call: TRBV5-5
j_call: TRBJ2-1

cdr3_aa: CASSPQGSREFGNEQFF
v_call: TRBV4-1
j_call: TRBJ2-1

cdr3_aa: CASSLDRGGTEAFF
v_call: TRBV5-1
j_call: TRBJ1-1

cdr3_aa: CASSSPPQPSGGYTF
v_call: TRBV28
j_call: TRBJ1-2

cdr3_aa: CASNYAGGRNEQYF
v_call: TRBV28
j_call: TRBJ2-7

cdr3_aa: CASSYGGTVQETQYF
v_call: TRBV6-2/TRBV6-3
j_call: TRBJ2-5

cdr3_aa: CASSLPRGTQYF
v_call: TRBV27
j_call: TRBJ2-5

cdr3_aa: CASSYSSVGNGYTF
v_call: TRBV6-5
j_call: TRBJ1-2

cdr3_aa: CASSSGIRQPQHF
v_call: TRBV27
j_call: TRBJ1-5

cdr3_aa: CASSFGGGPDTQYF
v_call: TRBV28
j_call: TRBJ2-3

cdr3_aa: CASSFSDRTYEQYF
v_call: TRBV11-3
j_call: TRBJ2-7

cdr3_aa: CATSILSTDTQYF
v_call: TRBV15
j_call: TRBJ2-3

cdr3_aa: CASSENYGYTF
v_call: TRBV2
j_call: TRBJ1-2

cdr3_aa: CASSSYHGRQTEAFF
v_call: TRBV13
j_call: TRBJ1-1

cdr3_aa: CASSPSGPNSPLHF
v_call: TRBV7-8
j_call: TRBJ1-6

cdr3_aa: CASSLADRSYEQYF
v_call: TRBV5-1
j_call: TRBJ2-7

cdr3_aa: CASSLRGAELNEKLFF
v_call: TRBV5-1
j_call: TRBJ1-4

cdr3_aa: CASSSGQRGFHTF
v_call: TRBV11-2
j_call: TRBJ1-2

cdr3_aa: CASSISRGRGFSYEQYF
v_call: TRBV19
j_call: TRBJ2-7

cdr3_aa: CASSPGTRGGYGYTF
v_call: TRBV18
j_call: TRBJ1-2

cdr3_aa: CASSPRDTYGYTF
v_call: TRBV7-2
j_call: TRBJ1-2

cdr3_aa: CASSSQSGAEVYEQYF
v_call: TRBV4-2
j_call: TRBJ2-7

cdr3_aa: CASMTGNTGELFF
v_call: TRBV6-5
j_call: TRBJ2-2

cdr3_aa: CAWSLQGNMDGYTF
v_call: TRBV30
j_call: TRBJ1-2

cdr3_aa: CSASPSTKGTTEAFF
v_call: TRBV20-1
j_call: TRBJ1-1

cdr3_aa: CASSLTGVRGYTF
v_call: TRBV11-3
j_call: TRBJ1-2

cdr3_aa: CASSLLAGQKQFF
v_call: TRBV7-6
j_call: TRBJ2-1

cdr3_aa: CASSLVATSGYNEQFF
v_call: TRBV7-2
j_call: TRBJ2-1

cdr3_aa: CASRPGRWGANVLTF
v_call: TRBV7-8
j_call: TRBJ2-6

cdr3_aa: CASSFRAGNYGYTF
v_call: TRBV5-6
j_call: TRBJ1-2

cdr3_aa: CASSNAGGGLDYGYTF
v_call: TRBV7-9
j_call: TRBJ1-2

cdr3_aa: CSVEDLFYRASEETQYF
v_call: TRBV29-1
j_call: TRBJ2-5

cdr3_aa: CASSLEVSSYNEQFF
v_call: TRBV7-3
j_call: TRBJ2-1

cdr3_aa: CASSLDQGSFYEQYF
v_call: TRBV11-3
j_call: TRBJ2-7

cdr3_aa: CATSDLRGGGVDEKLFF
v_call: TRBV24-1
j_call: TRBJ1-4

cdr3_aa: CASSPGAIATEAFF
v_call: TRBV7-8
j_call: TRBJ1-1

cdr3_aa: CASSKGQNYGYTF
v_call: TRBV2
j_call: TRBJ1-2

cdr3_aa: CASRPQGSSTDTQYF
v_call: TRBV19
j_call: TRBJ2-3

cdr3_aa: CASSGQGNNSPLHF
v_call: TRBV28
j_call: TRBJ1-6

cdr3_aa: CASSLSFIQSNYGYTF
v_call: TRBV7-2
j_call: TRBJ1-2